The sequence of this TCR beta chain was determined in a study of blood T cell repertoires in COVID-19. Here immunoSEQ multiplex PCR was the method, and the copy in TCRdb shows in-frame clones only, minus some. The data show 300,000 to 350,000 clones, around 89% seen once. The Seattle site enrolled patients during active infection and followed them longitudinally. The sequenced sample consisted of peripheral blood. The TCR originated in a woman aged 40 to 50 with COVID-19, enrolled during active disease.

The CDR3 DNA is TGCGCCAGCAGCCAAGCCGAGTCAAACTACGAGCAGTACTTC. Its protein product is CASSQAESNYEQYF. This chain connects TRBV4-1 to TRBJ2-7; no reliable D call. V lost 1 base to trimming and J lost 3 bases, with 10 bases between them. Germline-derived CDR1 and CDR2 are MGHRA and YSYEKL. The length of the CDR3 is 14 residues.